The sequence of this T cell receptor (beta chain) was determined in a study of cytomegalovirus exposure and HLA in healthy donors (dated by TCRdb to 2017 to 2019). At the level of the whole study: In an earlier analysis of about 560 of the donors, less than 350 Gb of sequence data and some 100 million unique TCR beta sequences from roughly 200 million T cells were reported. A later genetic analysis took genome-wide SNP genotypes for 398 of the 666 donors and used that subset as a discovery cohort. Class I and class II HLA loci were covered by the typing at four-digit resolution. The study aimed to test whether cataloging public T cell receptors could reveal signatures of past pathogen exposure. High-throughput TCR immunosequencing, statistical association of individual TCRs with disease status, and machine learning were combined to predict cytomegalovirus infection status. Besides the first cohort of more than 650 subjects, a separate validation cohort made up of 120 or so different subjects was used. Among around 400 genotyped donors of the cohort, an average of approximately 220,000 unique TCR beta nucleotide sequences was sequenced per donor, of which approximately 18% were non-productive. The study profiled the T cell repertoires of 500 to 800 subjects by immunosequencing and related them to cytomegalovirus serostatus. Every discovery cohort repertoire had been produced on one sequencing platform. A later analysis re-analyzed previously published TCR beta repertoires from 500 to 700 donors and added high-resolution HLA genotyping to study TCR occurrence patterns. Typing coverage varied by locus: roughly 629-640 donors for A, B, C, DRB1 and DQB1; approximately 500 for DQA1; over 600 for DPA1; 450 to 480 for DPB1. Among the roughly 400 genotyped donors, 81% belonged to the genetic ancestry cluster associated with self-reported Caucasian donors. Alongside the repertoire data, information on donor age, sex, ethnicity and CMV serostatus was compiled. An earlier analysis of 587 of the donors used high-throughput TCR beta sequencing to judge whether each TCR beta V gene segment behaved as functional or pseudogenic. In the later analysis, no new phenotypic data were used to find candidate immune exposures; instead, reliance was placed on TCR beta sequences and their occurrence across donors. Because of strong linkage in the cohort, 4 to 6 DR-DQ haplotypes were treated as single units for association and clustering. An early release that covered several hundred HLA-typed donors contained 300 to 350 gigabases of sequencing data and tens of millions of unique TCR sequences. Study-wide findings and limitations: Immune exposure information for the cohort was limited to CMV serostatus. An association between a missense DCLRE1C variant and V-gene and J-gene trimming of TCR beta chains was found in a later genetic analysis and replicated in an independent cohort. Most TCR sequences were observed very rarely across donors, whereas some public TCRs were present in many individuals. In vitro tests confirmed that three of the cytomegalovirus-associated TCR beta chains recognize cytomegalovirus antigens. Compared with equally common non-associated chains, HLA-associated TCR beta chains in a later analysis were more clonally expanded and had lower generation probabilities. A further reported finding was that TCR beta sequences accurately predicted the HLA-A and HLA-B alleles for most subjects in the first cohort. In a later genetic analysis, fewer N-insertions in productive TCRs were reported among donors in an Asian-associated ancestry cluster than the 666-donor mean. Because counts were too low, more than 15 rarely observed V segments, including chromosome 9 orphons, were left out of the earlier analysis of 587 of the donors. Sequencing depth was assumed to be roughly uniform across donors in the presence/absence analyses, though that assumption may not hold. A cluster of highly shared sequence variants was judged likely to represent a technical artifact of the sequencing pipeline. Linkage disequilibrium might explain the correlated functional status among segregating V segments, but an unknown experimental factor could not be excluded. Only TCR beta chains were sequenced in this cohort, and the absence of alpha or paired-chain data limited detectable features. A later analysis found that most CMV-associated TCR beta chains appeared HLA-restricted, with HLA associations seemingly driven largely by CMV exposure. A later analysis found that TCR association rates varied across HLA loci, with DRB1 alleles showing the most associated TCRs and HLA-C alleles the fewest. Broadly in line with IMGT annotations, most TCR beta V segments showed up in productive rearrangements about 87% or about 30% of the time in an earlier analysis of several hundred of the donors. It was suggested by the authors that the approach could potentially be generalized to other disease states and immunological phenotypes. In both the original and validation cohorts, the classifier was reported to diagnose cytomegalovirus status with high specificity and sensitivity. In a later analysis, more than 15,000 TCR beta sequences were associated with specific HLA alleles at a false discovery rate of 0.05. Because some donors lacked HLA typing at each locus, the association tests relied only on the typed subset. In the study, some 180 TCR beta chains were listed as associated with cytomegalovirus. A later analysis reported that several top co-occurrence clusters appeared linked to parvovirus B19, influenza, CMV and Epstein-Barr virus. Because the 87-base-pair reads could not distinguish some IMGT-functional V segments, including TRBV6-2 and TRBV6-3, those segments were excluded. When HLA alleles, especially DR and DQ, strongly co-occurred, TCR associations were difficult to assign to individual alleles.

The cohort was made up of about 670 healthy bone marrow donors. At the time of sampling, all cohort members were nominally healthy, though unrecorded immune exposures were likely present. The donor tested CMV seronegative, placing the donor among the 350 to 400 seronegative members of the cohort. A peripheral blood sample was collected from each donor, and TCR beta sequencing was performed on peripheral blood mononuclear cells. The Qiagen DNeasy Blood Extraction Kit was used to extract genomic DNA from the blood cell samples. Receptor libraries were prepared by the immunoSEQ multiplex PCR assay. For the multiplex PCR, a mixture combining 60 forward primers for TCR Vbeta segments and 13 reverse primers for TCR Jbeta segments was used. A multiplex PCR assay on genomic DNA amplified the CDR3 region of rearranged TCR beta genes. Amplified TCR beta libraries were sequenced as 87-base-pair reads on the Illumina HiSeq System. The source study handled its data this way. Across the 640 or so repertoires, a later analysis counted tens of millions of unique TCR beta chains, 9 million to 14 million of which were shared by at least two donors. Raw reads were error-corrected and collapsed into unique sequences with a nearest-neighbor algorithm that merged closely related sequences to remove PCR and sequencing errors. Alignment of CDR3 sequences to IMGT reference sequences was used to assign V, D and J gene segments. For a sequence to be retained, at least a six-nucleotide match to both a V gene segment and a J gene segment was required. Rearrangements were classified as productive when the CDR3 lacked stop codons and remained in frame with V and J, and all other rearrangements were classified as non-productive. Following IMGT convention, CDR3 was defined as the stretch from the second conserved V-encoded cysteine to the conserved J-encoded phenylalanine. In an earlier analysis of 587 of the donors, sequences lacking an unambiguous match to a single V gene segment were excluded. An earlier analysis of over 450 of the donors classified V segments as functional when productive rearrangements were above 56.7% and as segregating when the standard deviation between donors was above 5%. A statistical classification framework was built for diagnosing cytomegalovirus status from the catalog of TCR beta chain sequences. In a later analysis, V and J genes were assigned by comparing TCR nucleotide sequences against IMGT/GENE-DB human TR gene sequences. Using the TCRdist pipeline, a later analysis assigned CDR3 sequences along with most-parsimonious VDJ recombination scenarios. In a later analysis, every TCR beta chain was defined by the combination of its CDR3 amino acid sequence and its V-gene family, and reads without a unique V-gene family were dropped. In a later analysis, around 600 highly shared, low-generation-probability nucleotide sequences were removed to address suspected cross-contamination and a sequencing artifact. For each public chain, a later analysis derived a clonal expansion index from normalized ranks of inferred template counts within each repertoire. A later analysis computed generation probabilities with a VDJ recombination model fitted to out-of-frame rearrangements, and checked the results against IGoR. A later analysis scored TCR-TCR, TCR-HLA and TCR-CMV co-occurrence with hypergeometric tests, applying a repertoire-size bias correction to TCR pairs. False discovery rates were estimated in a later analysis by permuting HLA or CMV assignments 20 times. In a later analysis, co-occurring TCRs were grouped using DBSCAN, and TCRdist sequence similarity was added for clustering within HLA-allele-positive subsets. Repertoires with fewer than 30,000 or more than 120,000 public chains, plus five repertoires with anomalous nucleotide sharing, were excluded from co-occurrence clustering. In its TCRdb copy, this immuneACCESS table keeps in-frame sequences only and misses some clones. Where compared with another copy, unresolved V genes explain less than half of these, and the others have no known cause. D and trimming were read from the DNA, whereas the V and J calls and clone size are those reported in that table. The sample table shows roughly 190,000 clones, and about three quarters are seen once. Of the sample, less than 1.1% falls within the top ten clones.

About this clone itself: Its antigen has not been determined. Base qualities are not provided; no much larger clone lies one nucleotide away.

Reading from cysteine to phenylalanine, the CDR3 counts 15 amino acids. CDR3 DNA is the only sequence kept; it has 45 bases, read in frame from the first base. CDR1 and CDR2 (SGHDT, YYEEEE) derive from the germline V gene. Trimming leaves V shorter by 4 bases and J shorter by 5 bases, with the junction holding 5 bases beyond the gene matches. This receptor chain uses TRBV5-6 and TRBJ1-4, with 10 central nucleotides matching TRBD1. The sample consisted of PBMCs. The sequence was obtained from a woman in her thirties or forties in good health and CMV-seronegative. CDR3 loop: CASSQRTGGNEKLFF. The DNA reads TGTGCCAGCAGCCAAAGGACAGGGGGGAATGAAAAACTGTTTTTT.